The rows below give T cell receptor beta chains drawn from one sample of a study of regulatory T cells in long-lasting Graves disease. A single record per CDR3 protein comes from TCRdb applying MiXCR to the multiplex PCR reads. Here the sample spans about 660,000 distinct CDR3 sequences, 30% being singletons. The input for sequencing was peripheral blood mononuclear cells (PBMCs), taken when the disease was refractory, from a patient treated with antithyroid drugs. The receptors derive from a female donor with Graves disease. Both conserved end residues are part of each CDR3. Fields, in order: D gene, J gene, clone size, V gene, CDR3 DNA, CDR3 protein. The D gene is left open where the match is weak. For some rows the clone size is stated as once, few or many, or as a class when expanded; others skip it.

d_call: TRBD1; j_call: TRBJ1-2; clone_size: -; v_call: TRBV11-2; cdr3_nt: TGTGCCAGCAGCCCCATCAGGACAGGGGGGTACTATGGCTACACCTTC; cdr3_aa: CASSPIRTGGYYGYTF
d_call: -; j_call: TRBJ1-2; clone_size: few; v_call: TRBV28; cdr3_nt: TGTGCCAGCAGGAGACCCGGGAAAAACGGTGGCTACACCTTC; cdr3_aa: CASRRPGKNGGYTF
d_call: -; j_call: TRBJ1-1; clone_size: -; v_call: TRBV6-2/TRBV6-3; cdr3_nt: TGTGCCAGCATATGGGACTCTCAGAACACTGAAGCTTTCTTT; cdr3_aa: CASIWDSQNTEAFF
d_call: TRBD1; j_call: TRBJ1-2; clone_size: many; v_call: TRBV7-8; cdr3_nt: TGTGCCAGCAGCTTCGGACAGGGGCAGGGCTACACCTTC; cdr3_aa: CASSFGQGQGYTF
d_call: TRBD1; j_call: TRBJ1-2; clone_size: few; v_call: TRBV6-5; cdr3_nt: TGTGCCAGCAGTTACAACCCGACAGGGGGTTATGGCTACACCTTC; cdr3_aa: CASSYNPTGGYGYTF
d_call: -; j_call: TRBJ2-7; clone_size: many; v_call: TRBV11-2; cdr3_nt: TGTGCCAGCAGCCGGGACGGTTCCTACGAGCAGTACTTC; cdr3_aa: CASSRDGSYEQYF
d_call: TRBD1; j_call: TRBJ1-1; clone_size: many; v_call: TRBV2; cdr3_nt: TGTGCCAGCACCGGACAGGGAATGAACACTGAAGCTTTCTTT; cdr3_aa: CASTGQGMNTEAFF
d_call: -; j_call: TRBJ1-5; clone_size: many; v_call: TRBV2; cdr3_nt: TGTGCCAGCAAGGCAGAGGGGCGCGGTGGTCAGCCCCAGCATTTT; cdr3_aa: CASKAEGRGGQPQHF
d_call: TRBD1; j_call: TRBJ1-1; clone_size: -; v_call: TRBV5-4; cdr3_nt: TGTGCCAGCAGCCGAGTGGGACAGGCCGCGAACACTGAAGCTTTCTTT; cdr3_aa: CASSRVGQAANTEAFF
d_call: -; j_call: TRBJ2-7; clone_size: -; v_call: TRBV7-6; cdr3_nt: TGTGCCAGCAGCTTAGGCCCAATCTCCGACGAGCAGTACTTC; cdr3_aa: CASSLGPISDEQYF
d_call: TRBD2; j_call: TRBJ2-7; clone_size: -; v_call: TRBV6-1; cdr3_nt: TGTGCCAGCAGTCATGCTAGCGGGGGATCCTACGAGCAGTACTTC; cdr3_aa: CASSHASGGSYEQYF
d_call: -; j_call: TRBJ1-3; clone_size: -; v_call: TRBV4-1; cdr3_nt: TGCGCCAGCAGCCAAGATACGTGGCGAAACATATATTTT; cdr3_aa: CASSQDTWRNIYF
d_call: TRBD2; j_call: TRBJ2-3; clone_size: -; v_call: TRBV28; cdr3_nt: TGTGCCAGCAGGGGAGCGGGAGACGGCACAGATACGCAGTATTTT; cdr3_aa: CASRGAGDGTDTQYF
d_call: -; j_call: TRBJ2-2; clone_size: -; v_call: TRBV5-1; cdr3_nt: TGCGCCAGCAGCTTGGGCTCTAGAAACACCGGGGAGCTGTTTTTT; cdr3_aa: CASSLGSRNTGELFF
d_call: TRBD1; j_call: TRBJ1-4; clone_size: -; v_call: TRBV9; cdr3_nt: TGTGCCAGCAGCGTATCCGGGACAGATAATGAAAAACTGTTTTTT; cdr3_aa: CASSVSGTDNEKLFF
d_call: TRBD1; j_call: TRBJ1-5; clone_size: many; v_call: TRBV6-4; cdr3_nt: TGTGCCAGCAGTGCCGAGACAGGGGTTCAGCCCCAGCATTTT; cdr3_aa: CASSAETGVQPQHF
d_call: TRBD2; j_call: TRBJ2-7; clone_size: -; v_call: TRBV7-9; cdr3_nt: TGTGCCAGCAGCTCCCAGGGGACTAGCGGGAATTACGAGCAGTACTTC; cdr3_aa: CASSSQGTSGNYEQYF
d_call: -; j_call: TRBJ1-1; clone_size: many; v_call: TRBV6-1; cdr3_nt: TGTGCCAGCCAGCCCGAGGGGTGGGGCACTGAAGCTTTCTTT; cdr3_aa: CASQPEGWGTEAFF
d_call: -; j_call: TRBJ2-7; clone_size: -; v_call: TRBV12-3/TRBV12-4; cdr3_nt: TGTGCCAGCACCCTTCAGGGGGGGGTGTACGAGCAGTACTTC; cdr3_aa: CASTLQGGVYEQYF
d_call: -; j_call: TRBJ2-6; clone_size: few; v_call: TRBV29-1; cdr3_nt: TGCAGCGTTGTAGGTTCGGTCTCTGGGGCCAACGTCCTGACTTTC; cdr3_aa: CSVVGSVSGANVLTF
d_call: TRBD2; j_call: TRBJ2-2; clone_size: -; v_call: TRBV6-1; cdr3_nt: TGTGCCAGCAGCTCGGGACTAGCGGGACCCACCGGGGAGCTGTTTTTT; cdr3_aa: CASSSGLAGPTGELFF
d_call: -; j_call: TRBJ2-7; clone_size: -; v_call: TRBV6-2/TRBV6-3; cdr3_nt: TGTGCCAGCAGCGCCAAAGGCTTGAGCACATCCTACGAGCAGTACTTC; cdr3_aa: CASSAKGLSTSYEQYF
d_call: TRBD1; j_call: TRBJ1-1; clone_size: -; v_call: TRBV14; cdr3_nt: TGTGCCAGCAGCCAAGAATGGGGGACAGGAATGAACACTGAAGCTTTCTTT; cdr3_aa: CASSQEWGTGMNTEAFF
d_call: -; j_call: TRBJ2-1; clone_size: -; v_call: TRBV6-1; cdr3_nt: TGTGCCAGCAGTGAAGGGTCAGCTTCCTACAATGAGCAGTTCTTC; cdr3_aa: CASSEGSASYNEQFF
d_call: -; j_call: TRBJ1-6; clone_size: -; v_call: TRBV5-1; cdr3_nt: TGCGCCAGCAGCTTGGAGGGCCGAACATACACGGCCCTCCACTTT; cdr3_aa: CASSLEGRTYTALHF
d_call: -; j_call: TRBJ2-1; clone_size: -; v_call: TRBV10-3; cdr3_nt: TGTGCCATCAGCCCCATGAGTGGCGAGCAGTTCTTC; cdr3_aa: CAISPMSGEQFF
d_call: -; j_call: TRBJ1-3; clone_size: -; v_call: TRBV28; cdr3_nt: TGTGCCAGCAGCCCCCGGGAGGGCTTCTCTGGAAACACCATATATTTT; cdr3_aa: CASSPREGFSGNTIYF
d_call: -; j_call: TRBJ1-1; clone_size: few; v_call: TRBV19; cdr3_nt: TGTGCCAGTAGTATAGGGCGATTAGCTGAAGCTTTCTTT; cdr3_aa: CASSIGRLAEAFF
d_call: -; j_call: TRBJ1-1; clone_size: -; v_call: TRBV6-2/TRBV6-3; cdr3_nt: TGTGCCAGCAGTTATAGGGGCGACATGAACACTGAAGCTTTCTTT; cdr3_aa: CASSYRGDMNTEAFF
d_call: -; j_call: TRBJ1-6; clone_size: few; v_call: TRBV5-1; cdr3_nt: TGCGCCAGCAGCTTGCTTGGGGCCAGGTCACCCCTCCACTTT; cdr3_aa: CASSLLGARSPLHF
d_call: TRBD1; j_call: TRBJ1-2; clone_size: -; v_call: TRBV13; cdr3_nt: TGTGCCAGCAGCACTAGGACAGGGTTTGGGGGCTACACCTTC; cdr3_aa: CASSTRTGFGGYTF
d_call: TRBD1; j_call: TRBJ2-2; clone_size: few; v_call: TRBV20-1; cdr3_nt: TGCAGTGCTAGAGCGAGCAGGGGGCTCGGCACCGGGGAGCTGTTTTTT; cdr3_aa: CSARASRGLGTGELFF
d_call: TRBD2; j_call: TRBJ2-5; clone_size: -; v_call: TRBV7-6; cdr3_nt: TGTGCCAGCAGCTTAGAGACTAGCGGGAGGTACCAAGAGACCCAGTACTTC; cdr3_aa: CASSLETSGRYQETQYF
d_call: -; j_call: TRBJ1-2; clone_size: few; v_call: TRBV28; cdr3_nt: TGTGCCAGCAGTTTGGATTCAGGGTTTGGCTACACCTTC; cdr3_aa: CASSLDSGFGYTF
d_call: -; j_call: TRBJ2-7; clone_size: many; v_call: TRBV20-1; cdr3_nt: TGCAGTGCTAGGTCGGAGAGCAAAACCTACGAGCAGTACTTC; cdr3_aa: CSARSESKTYEQYF
d_call: -; j_call: TRBJ2-3; clone_size: -; v_call: TRBV11-2; cdr3_nt: TGTGCCAGGGGCGAGGGGCGGAGCACAGATACGCGGTATTTT; cdr3_aa: CARGEGRSTDTRYF
d_call: -; j_call: TRBJ1-6; clone_size: few; v_call: TRBV29-1; cdr3_nt: TGCAGCGTTGAAGACCATCCCGCCGGGCACCGGAAGAGTTCACCCCTCCACTTT; cdr3_aa: CSVEDHPAGHRKSSPLHF
d_call: -; j_call: TRBJ1-2; clone_size: -; v_call: TRBV12-3/TRBV12-4; cdr3_nt: TGTGCCAGCAGTTTAGCAACAGTTAACTATGGCTACACCTTC; cdr3_aa: CASSLATVNYGYTF
d_call: -; j_call: TRBJ1-1; clone_size: few; v_call: TRBV20-1; cdr3_nt: TGCAGTGGAGACCTAAAGAAGACTGAAGCTTTCTTT; cdr3_aa: CSGDLKKTEAFF
d_call: TRBD2; j_call: TRBJ2-5; clone_size: many; v_call: TRBV2; cdr3_nt: TGTGCCAGCAGTGAAGCGGGTCTAGCGGGAGAGACCCAGTACTTC; cdr3_aa: CASSEAGLAGETQYF